One and the same sample provided the 28 T cell receptor beta chains below, sequenced in a study of cytotoxic CD8 clonotypes in ibrutinib-treated CLL. The data were produced by immunoSEQ multiplex PCR, yet TCRdb's version contains in-frame clones alone and is incomplete. This sample yields approximately 320,000 clones, of which about 61% are seen a single time; roughly 6% belongs to the top ten. The specimen was PBMCs, collected after 36 months of ibrutinib treatment. The receptors come from a human donor with chronic lymphocytic leukemia.

The rearrangement uses TRBV7-9 and TRBJ2-7; weak D call: TRBD1 (6 bases). The CDR3 extends over 14 amino acids. Germline assignment: CDR1 SEHNR and CDR2 FQNEAQ (reference sequence). With 7 bases removed from V and 0 bases from J, the gap between germline ends came to 13 bases. In nucleotides, the CDR3 is TGTGCCAGCAACTCGGGACACAGCTCCTACGAGCAGTACTTC. This encodes CASNSGHSSYEQYF. The full variable domain, rest sourced from reference TRBV7-9 and TRBJ2-7, is DTGVSQNPRHKITKRGQNVTFRCDPISEHNRLYWYRQTLGQGPEFLTYFQNEAQLEKSRLLSDRFSAERPKGSFSTLEIQRTEQGDSAMYLCASNSGHSSYEQYFGPGTRLTVT.

This clone was detected once. V gene TRBV5-4 combines with J gene TRBJ2-5; D ambiguous. Germline CDR1 is SGHNT and CDR2 is YYREEE (reference sequence). This CDR3 spans 14 amino acids. Trimming shortened V by 0 bases and J by 0 bases, and 6 bases separated the two germline ends. As DNA, the CDR3 is TGTGCCAGCAGCTTGGATGGCTACCAAGAGACCCAGTACTTC. This sequence encodes CASSLDGYQETQYF.

The chain carries TRBV28 and TRBJ2-2; TRBD1 matches at 8 bases. CDR3 length equals 16 residues. Trimming removed 6 bases from V and 0 bases from J; junction bases left unmatched: 6. The germline gives CDR1 MDHEN, CDR2 SYDVKM. The CDR3 sequence: CASSLRTGTNTGELFF. The CDR3 coding sequence is TGTGCCAGCAGCCTCAGGACAGGGACGAACACCGGGGAGCTGTTTTTT.

V is TRBV11-3 and J is TRBJ2-7, with D possibly called TRBD1 or TRBD2 (5 bases each). Trimming removed 5 bases at V and 0 bases at J, with 8 bases between. The CDR3 is 13 residues long. Per germline, CDR1 SGHNT and CDR2 YENEEA. DNA of the CDR3: TGTGCCAGCAGCGAGGGGAACTCCTACGAGCAGTACTTC. This codes for CASSEGNSYEQYF.

This chain joins TRBV29-1 and TRBJ1-2, with TRBD1 as a possible D gene (6 bases). Germline CDR1 reads SQVTM; CDR2 reads ANQGSEA. This CDR3 comprises 12 residues. CDR3 DNA: TGCAGGAACAGGGATTGGGTCTATGGCTACACCTTC. Translated: CRNRDWVYGYTF.

The count of this clone is one. The chain recombines TRBV13 with TRBJ2-7, with a possible D match to TRBD1 (6 bases). Germline-derived CDR1 and CDR2 are PRHDT and FYEKMQ (reference sequence). With 5 bases removed from V and 0 bases from J, the gap between germline ends came to 11 bases. There are 14 residues in the CDR3. CDR3 DNA: TGTGCCAGCAGCATACGGGACACCTCCTACGAGCAGTACTTC. Translation gives CASSIRDTSYEQYF.

This clone was observed a few times. The V and J genes are TRBV5-4 and TRBJ2-7; the match to TRBD2 covers 10 bases. Germline V gene lookup returns CDR1 SGHNT and CDR2 YYREEE (reference sequence). The CDR3 totals 15 residues. Losses at the gene ends were 0 bases for V and 4 bases for J; bases not matched to a gene: 4. The CDR3, as DNA: TGTGCCAGCAGCTTGGGGCAAGCGGGGGGGTACGAGCAGTACTTC. Protein sequence: CASSLGQAGGYEQYF.

The rearrangement links TRBV5-1 to TRBJ2-7; the D gene is possibly TRBD1 (6 bases). The CDR3 is 13 residues long. V was pared by 6 bases and J by 0 bases, with 10 bases between. CDR1 and CDR2 (germline): SGHRS, YFSETQ. CDR3 amino acids: CASTPQGSYEQYF. CDR3 nucleotides: TGCGCCAGCACCCCACAGGGCTCCTACGAGCAGTACTTC. The complete variable domain, with remaining parts taken from reference TRBV5-1 and TRBJ2-7, reads KAGVTQTPRYLIKTRGQQVTLSCSPISGHRSVSWYQQTPGQGLQFLFEYFSETQRNKGNFPGRFSGRQFSNSRSEMNVSTLELGDSALYLCASTPQGSYEQYFGPGTRLTVT.

This clone was observed a few times. The V gene is TRBV29-1, the J gene TRBJ2-7; a possible D gene is TRBD2 (6 bases). V lost 6 bases to trimming and J lost 7 bases, with 22 bases between them. Germline CDR1 and CDR2: SQVTM and ANQGSEA. The CDR3 consists of 14 residues. In DNA form, the CDR3 reads TGCAGCGTCGCCCGGTATCGGACTACGGGGGAGCAGTACTTC. Translating gives CSVARYRTTGEQYF.

The chain combines TRBV29-1 with TRBJ2-1; TRBD2 agrees at 7 bases. With V trimmed by 1 base and J by 2 bases, 5 bases remained unmatched. This CDR3 has 15 residues. Germline CDR1 and CDR2: SQVTM and ANQGSEA. The CDR3 spells CSVEGTRGTYNEQFF. CDR3 sequence (DNA): TGCAGCGTTGAAGGTACGCGGGGGACCTACAATGAGCAGTTCTTC.

The chain has TRBV2 and TRBJ2-5; 7 positions match TRBD1. V lost 6 bases and J lost 7; bases outside the gene matches: 5. This CDR3 has 12 amino acids. CDR1 and CDR2 (germline): SNHLY, FYNNEI. CDR3 coding DNA: TGTGCCAGCAGGGACAGGCCGGGGACCCAGTACTTC. Translation: CASRDRPGTQYF. Drawing the rest from reference TRBV2 and TRBJ2-5, the complete variable domain is EPEVTQTPSHQVTQMGQEVILRCVPISNHLYFYWYRQILGQKVEFLVSFYNNEISEKSEIFDDQFSVERPDGSNFTLKIRSTKLEDSAMYFCASRDRPGTQYFGPGTRLLVL.

This rearrangement joins TRBV19 to TRBJ1-5; TRBD1 matches at 7 bases. Trimming took 6 bases from V and 2 from J; bases not matched to a gene: 7. Germline values: CDR1 LNHDA, CDR2 SQIVND (reference sequence). The CDR3 is made up of 15 amino acids. The CDR3 nucleotides are TGTGCCAGTAGCCTGCAGGGGGTCGGCAATCAGCCCCAGCATTTT. This sequence encodes CASSLQGVGNQPQHF.

This chain connects TRBV10-3 to TRBJ2-7, with D perhaps assigned TRBD1 or TRBD2 (5 bases each). Germline V gene data show CDR1 as ENHRY and CDR2 as SYGVKD. V gave up 0 bases and J gave up 4 bases, with 13 bases separating them. The CDR3 has 15 residues. CDR3 protein: CAISESGTPVYEQYF. The CDR3 DNA is TGTGCCATCAGTGAGTCCGGGACGCCAGTATACGAGCAGTACTTC.

This clone was picked up one time. The chain couples TRBV6-5 to TRBJ2-5, with 9 bases that match TRBD1. The CDR3 totals 13 residues. J gave up 1 base and V 6 bases, and 0 bases lay outside the gene matches. Looked up from germline, CDR1 is MNHEY and CDR2 is SVGAGI. This CDR3 is CASRDRGQETQYF. In DNA form, the CDR3 reads TGTGCCAGCAGGGACAGGGGCCAAGAGACCCAGTACTTC.

The chain has TRBV7-9 and TRBJ2-1; the D is unclear. In germline, CDR1 is SEHNR, CDR2 FQNEAQ (reference sequence). V lost 0 bases to trimming and J lost 7 bases, with 4 bases between them. The CDR3 extends over 12 amino acids. The CDR3 DNA reads as TGTGCCAGCAGCTTAGCAGTGAATGAGCAGTTCTTC. It is translated as CASSLAVNEQFF.

V is TRBV19 and J is TRBJ2-1, with 10 bases matching TRBD2. The CDR3 loop spans 15 amino acids. The trim removed 9 bases at V and 7 bases at J, leaving 12 bases unmatched. From germline, CDR1 is LNHDA and CDR2 SQIVND (reference sequence). DNA of the CDR3: TGTGCCAGAATCGGGAGCGGGAGGGCCAAAAATGAGCAGTTCTTC. It yields the protein CARIGSGRAKNEQFF.

This clone was seen more than once but under ten times. The chain is built from TRBV11-2 and TRBJ2-7; no definite D call. CDR1 is SGHAT and CDR2 is FQNNGV in the germline V gene. The CDR3 totals 15 residues. V dropped 5 bases and J dropped 1 base, with 15 bases sitting between them. The CDR3 DNA reads TGTGCCAGCAGCCTGTCGGCAGGATCTTCCTACGAGCAGTACTTC. This codes for CASSLSAGSSYEQYF.

This clone came up once. The chain joins TRBV10-1 to TRBJ2-5; D ambiguous. Germline CDR1 WNHNN, CDR2 SYGVQD (reference sequence). Deletions cut 3 bases from V and 2 bases from J, with 4 bases between. The CDR3 consists of 12 residues. The chain's CDR3 is CASSDGQETQYF. Written as DNA, the CDR3 is TGCGCCAGCAGTGACGGTCAAGAGACCCAGTACTTC.

The rearrangement joins TRBV29-1 to TRBJ2-5, with D perhaps matching TRBD2 (5 bases). V was cut by 8 bases and J by 7 bases, with 14 bases left in between. Looked up from germline, CDR1 is SQVTM and CDR2 is ANQGSEA. The CDR3 loop spans 11 amino acids. CDR3 DNA: TGCAGCCCAGAGACCGGAGGGACCCAGTACTTC. Amino acid sequence: CSPETGGTQYF.

The chain has TRBV18 and TRBJ2-3; 8 nucleotides line up with TRBD2. This CDR3 spans 16 amino acids. Germline trimming cut 0 bases from V and 5 bases from J; bases unmatched to any gene: 7. Germline V gene sequence: CDR1 KGHSH, CDR2 LQKENI. The DNA for the CDR3 is TGTGCCAGCTCACCACCGAACGGGAGGGCCGAAGATACGCAGTATTTT. Translation: CASSPPNGRAEDTQYF.

The chain couples TRBV7-8 to TRBJ1-5, with D perhaps matching TRBD1 (5 bases). Germline V CDR1 and CDR2: SGHVS, FQNEAQ. V lost 1 base and J 1 base, leaving 14 bases between the germline ends. The CDR3 covers 17 residues. The CDR3: CASSLVWGVSSNQPQHF. Written as DNA, the CDR3 is TGTGCCAGCAGCTTAGTTTGGGGGGTGAGCAGCAATCAGCCCCAGCATTTT.

The chain couples TRBV18 to TRBJ1-3; D remains unclear. The ends were cut back, 0 bases at V and 2 bases at J, with 11 bases in the middle. The CDR3 length is 16 residues. CDR1 is KGHSH, CDR2 LQKENI, per germline. The CDR3 loop is CASSPPGEIPGNTIYF. DNA for the CDR3: TGTGCCAGCTCACCACCTGGGGAGATCCCTGGAAACACCATATATTTT.

The sample holds one count of this clone. The J gene is TRBJ2-7, the V gene TRBV7-8, with 8 bases identical to TRBD1. Germline CDR1 and CDR2: SGHVS and FQNEAQ. The CDR3 is made up of 15 amino acids. With V trimmed by 5 bases and J by 3 bases, 9 bases remained unmatched. The CDR3 is CASSPRQGAFYEQYF. The CDR3 DNA sequence: TGTGCCAGCAGCCCGCGGCAGGGGGCTTTCTACGAGCAGTACTTC. Full variable domain (missing parts from reference TRBV7-8 and TRBJ2-7): GAGVSQSPRYKVAKRGQDVALRCDPISGHVSLFWYQQALGQGPEFLTYFQNEAQLDKSGLPSDRFFAERPEGSVSTLKIQRTQQEDSAVYLCASSPRQGAFYEQYFGPGTRLTVT.

CDR3 in amino acids: CASSQVPFLWGQGKHGPNTEAFF. As DNA, the CDR3 is TGTGCCAGCAGCCAAGTCCCCTTCTTATGGGGCCAGGGGAAGCACGGACCGAACACTGAAGCTTTCTTT. V usage is TRBV14 and J usage is TRBJ1-1; possible D gene TRBD1, 6 bases. The CDR3 contains 23 residues. V was pared by 1 base and J by 1 base, with 34 bases between. CDR1 SGHDN and CDR2 FVKESK come from the germline V gene.

The genes are TRBV18 and TRBJ2-7; D possibly uses TRBD1 or TRBD2 (5 bases each). CDR3 length: 12 amino acids. Germline V gene data show CDR1 as KGHSH and CDR2 as LQKENI. Trimming shortened V by 1 base and J by 5 bases, and 6 bases separated the two germline ends. The CDR3 nucleotides are TGTGCCAGCTCACCACGGGGGAACGAGCAGTACTTC. Protein product: CASSPRGNEQYF.

The rearrangement links TRBV18 to TRBJ2-5, with TRBD1 identical over 8 bases. V shed 3 bases and J 5 bases; nucleotides not matched to a gene: 5. The germline CDR1 and CDR2 sequences are KGHSH and LQKENI. The length of the CDR3 is 14 residues. The CDR3 region has the DNA TGTGCCAGCTCACCGACAGGGGTCCGTGAGACCCAGTACTTC. As protein: CASSPTGVRETQYF.

The chain is built from TRBV27 and TRBJ2-7; TRBD2 matches at 9 bases. V lost 5 bases, J lost 5 bases, and 13 bases stayed unmatched. The CDR3 has 16 residues. From germline, CDR1 is MNHEY and CDR2 SMNVEV (reference sequence). The CDR3 region has the DNA TGTGCCAGCAGTCCAACTTTGCGGGGGGGCGTCCACGAGCAGTACTTC. Protein product: CASSPTLRGGVHEQYF.

The CDR3 region is CASSLEPVGTGYEQYF. The CDR3 nucleotides read TGCGCCAGCAGCTTGGAGCCCGTCGGCACAGGCTACGAGCAGTACTTC. V and J are TRBV5-1 and TRBJ2-7, with a possible D match to TRBD1 (5 bases). This CDR3 comprises 16 residues. V was pared by 0 bases and J by 3 bases, with 16 bases between. From germline, CDR1 is SGHRS and CDR2 YFSETQ.